The rows below give T cell receptor beta chains drawn from one sample of a study of blood T cell repertoires in COVID-19. TCRdb keeps only in-frame clones here, not all; method: immunoSEQ multiplex PCR. The data show 250,000 to 350,000 clones, with around 91% seen just once and about 12% held by the top ten. The sequenced material came from peripheral blood. The receptor source for this set is a woman aged 60-70 years with acute or convalescent COVID-19. The CDR3 runs from the conserved cysteine through the conserved F or W. Fields, in order: clone size, J gene, D gene, V gene, CDR3 length, CDR3 DNA, CDR3 protein. The D gene is left open where the match is weak. Rows give clone size only sometimes, using once, few, many, or a class for an expanded clone.

clone_size: .
j_call: TRBJ1-6
d_call: TRBD1
v_call: TRBV9
cdr3_length: 15
cdr3_nt: TGTGCCAGCAGCGCCGGACAGGGGAATATATCACCCCTCCACTTT
cdr3_aa: CASSAGQGNISPLHF

clone_size: .
j_call: TRBJ2-3
d_call: TRBD1
v_call: TRBV27
cdr3_length: 15
cdr3_nt: TGTGCCAGCAGTTACCGGGACAGCAGCACAGATACGCAGTATTTT
cdr3_aa: CASSYRDSSTDTQYF

clone_size: .
j_call: TRBJ2-3
d_call: TRBD1
v_call: TRBV27
cdr3_length: 15
cdr3_nt: TGTGCCAGCAGTTTCTCCAGGGGGCGTGGAGATACGCAGTATTTT
cdr3_aa: CASSFSRGRGDTQYF

clone_size: .
j_call: TRBJ2-7
d_call: TRBD2
v_call: TRBV28
cdr3_length: 15
cdr3_nt: TGTGCCAGCAGTGCCACTAGCGGGGTGACCTACGAGCAGTACTTC
cdr3_aa: CASSATSGVTYEQYF

clone_size: .
j_call: TRBJ1-1
d_call: TRBD1
v_call: TRBV27
cdr3_length: 15
cdr3_nt: TGTGCCAGCAGTTTGGGGACAGGGGAATCCACTGAAGCTTTCTTT
cdr3_aa: CASSLGTGESTEAFF

clone_size: .
j_call: TRBJ1-1
d_call: .
v_call: TRBV6-5
cdr3_length: 15
cdr3_nt: TGTGCCATCTCCCAACAGGGCCAGCTGAACACTGAAGCTTTCTTT
cdr3_aa: CAISQQGQLNTEAFF

clone_size: .
j_call: TRBJ2-1
d_call: .
v_call: TRBV5-4
cdr3_length: 14
cdr3_nt: TGTGCCAGCAGCTTGGCACATCGGGATTACGAGCAGTTCTTC
cdr3_aa: CASSLAHRDYEQFF

clone_size: .
j_call: TRBJ1-5
d_call: .
v_call: TRBV27
cdr3_length: 18
cdr3_nt: TGTGCCAGCAGTTTACACCACTTCGAGCAGGGTCGGAATCAGCCCCAGCATTTT
cdr3_aa: CASSLHHFEQGRNQPQHF

clone_size: .
j_call: TRBJ1-2
d_call: TRBD1
v_call: TRBV28
cdr3_length: 14
cdr3_nt: TGTGCCAGCAGTGGGACAGGATCTAACTATGGCTACACCTTC
cdr3_aa: CASSGTGSNYGYTF

clone_size: few
j_call: TRBJ1-5
d_call: TRBD1
v_call: TRBV28
cdr3_length: 15
cdr3_nt: TGTGCCAGCAGTGGAAACACAGGGGGCGGTCAGCCCCAGCATTTT
cdr3_aa: CASSGNTGGGQPQHF

clone_size: .
j_call: TRBJ1-5
d_call: .
v_call: TRBV28
cdr3_length: 16
cdr3_nt: TGTGCCAGCAGTCGCGGACAGTCCCTTCTGGATCAGCCCCAGCATTTT
cdr3_aa: CASSRGQSLLDQPQHF

clone_size: .
j_call: TRBJ2-7
d_call: .
v_call: TRBV7-2
cdr3_length: 15
cdr3_nt: TGTGCCAGCAGCCTATTTGGGCCGAGCTCCTACGAGCAGTACTTC
cdr3_aa: CASSLFGPSSYEQYF

clone_size: .
j_call: TRBJ1-5
d_call: .
v_call: TRBV19
cdr3_length: 15
cdr3_nt: TGTGCCAGCCGTAGGGACTCCGACTTCAATCAGCCCCAGCATTTT
cdr3_aa: CASRRDSDFNQPQHF

clone_size: few
j_call: TRBJ1-1
d_call: TRBD1
v_call: TRBV6-6
cdr3_length: 14
cdr3_nt: TGTGCCAGCACCATGGACAGGGGGCTCACTGAAGCTTTCTTT
cdr3_aa: CASTMDRGLTEAFF

clone_size: .
j_call: TRBJ2-7
d_call: TRBD1
v_call: TRBV7-3
cdr3_length: 14
cdr3_nt: TGTGCCAGCAGCCTAAGGACAGGGGGTGACGAGCAGTACTTC
cdr3_aa: CASSLRTGGDEQYF

clone_size: .
j_call: TRBJ1-2
d_call: TRBD1
v_call: TRBV27
cdr3_length: 14
cdr3_nt: TGTGCCAGCAGTTTACAACCGACAGGGGCGGGCTACACCTTC
cdr3_aa: CASSLQPTGAGYTF

clone_size: .
j_call: TRBJ2-7
d_call: .
v_call: TRBV28
cdr3_length: 12
cdr3_nt: TGTGCCAGCAGTCCGCACAGAGCACGGCAGTACTTC
cdr3_aa: CASSPHRARQYF

clone_size: .
j_call: TRBJ2-1
d_call: .
v_call: TRBV6-5
cdr3_length: 11
cdr3_nt: TGTGCCAGCAGTTACCGAAGCGAGCAGTTCTTC
cdr3_aa: CASSYRSEQFF

clone_size: .
j_call: TRBJ2-1
d_call: .
v_call: TRBV7-2
cdr3_length: 13
cdr3_nt: TGTGCCAGCAGCTTACGGAGGACCAATGAGCAGTTCTTC
cdr3_aa: CASSLRRTNEQFF

clone_size: .
j_call: TRBJ2-5
d_call: .
v_call: TRBV9
cdr3_length: 12
cdr3_nt: TGTGCCAGCAGCGCCTTCCAAGAGACCCAGTACTTC
cdr3_aa: CASSAFQETQYF

clone_size: .
j_call: TRBJ2-3
d_call: TRBD2
v_call: TRBV7-2
cdr3_length: 17
cdr3_nt: TGTGCCAGCAGCTTTTCTAGCGGGGGGGCCGCTACAGATACGCAGTATTTT
cdr3_aa: CASSFSSGGAATDTQYF

clone_size: .
j_call: TRBJ1-1
d_call: .
v_call: TRBV27
cdr3_length: 17
cdr3_nt: TGTGCCAGCAGTTTTTGGGCCAACAGGGTCATGAACACTGAAGCTTTCTTT
cdr3_aa: CASSFWANRVMNTEAFF